The source of this T cell receptor (beta chain) is a study of T-cell reconstitution after alpha-beta-depleted transplantation in children. General study findings and limits: Reportedly, alpha-beta T cells present about two months post-transplant originated from several hundred expanded clones of graft origin.

The library targeted TCRbeta and was prepared with unique molecular identifiers. Via MiXCR, TCRdb re-called the PCR reads, giving one row per CDR3 protein. The profile shows around 110,000 distinct CDR3 sequences, 10% of them singletons. This clonotype was observed a few times. Its antigen is not identified. The CDR3 runs to 21 residues. The V gene's germline CDR1 is MRHNA and CDR2 SNTAGT. Trimming took 2 bases from V and 3 from J; bases not matched to a gene: 13. This material consisted of PBMCs, taken before TCRalphabeta/CD19-depleted stem cell transplant. This clonotype was obtained from a boy between 2 and 10 years old with acute lymphoblastic leukemia, due to receive a stem cell transplant. J is TRBJ2-2 and V is TRBV6-4; 15 positions match TRBD2. The CDR3 nucleotides are TGTGCCAGCAGTGACCCAGGGGCTGCGGGACTAGCGGGAGGTTACACCGGGGAGCTGTTTTTT. Its protein is CASSDPGAAGLAGGYTGELFF.